This TCR beta chain stems from a study of T cells in Graves' hyperthyroidism and ophthalmopathy. Template material for amplifying TCR beta CDR3 regions consisted of RNA transcripts. The HTBI set primed first-round TCR CDR3 RT-PCR. TCRdb processed the multiplex PCR reads anew with MiXCR; each CDR3 protein has one entry. Of roughly 710,000 distinct CDR3 sequences in the sample, about a third were seen once. With 2 bases clipped from V and 3 bases from J, the junction kept 6 bases outside the gene matches. Germline V lookup: CDR1 MNHEY, CDR2 SVGAGI. CDR3 size: 16 residues. Sequenced input: blood. The rearrangement links TRBV6-5 to TRBJ1-4; TRBD1 matches 7 bases. The TCR was taken from a woman in her thirties or forties with Graves' hyperthyroidism. The CDR3 reads CASSYRGDRANEKLFF. CDR3 bases: TGTGCCAGCAGTTACCGAGGTGACAGGGCTAATGAAAAACTGTTTTTT.